Below, 20 T cell receptor beta chains from the same sample are listed, as sequenced in a study of cytomegalovirus exposure and HLA in healthy donors. Primers: 60 Vbeta forward and 13 Jbeta reverse. Some clones are missing from TCRdb's copy, which holds only in-frame ones; the method was immunoSEQ multiplex PCR. The repertoire holds about 200,000 clones, with approximately 78% as singletons. Sample: PBMCs. These TCRs come from a woman aged 50 to 65 in good health and CMV-seropositive.

The chain links TRBV7-9 to TRBJ2-3, with a possible D match to TRBD1 (6 bases). Germline CDR1 reads SEHNR; CDR2 reads FQNEAQ (reference sequence). The V end was cut by 3 bases, the J end by 6 bases, with 13 bases between. The CDR3 runs 14 residues. The CDR3 reads CASSFTTGGDTQYF. In nucleotides, the CDR3 is TGTGCCAGCAGCTTCACGACAGGTGGGGATACGCAGTATTTT.

Of note for this clone: Compared with germline, one end of the junction differs, possibly owing to a read error. The chain has TRBV4-1 and TRBJ2-4; D perhaps matches TRBD2 (5 bases). Germline loops: CDR1 MGHRA, CDR2 YSYEKL. This CDR3 contains 16 residues. The CDR3 loop is CASSPGGHLAKNSQYF. DNA of the CDR3: TGCGCCAGCAGCCCCGGCGGCCATCTAGCCAAAAACAGTCAGTACTTC.

The CDR3 DNA reads as TGCGCCAGCAGCCCTGGGACAGGGGGCGCAGATACGCAGTATTTT. Its protein product is CASSPGTGGADTQYF. V is TRBV5-1 and J is TRBJ2-3; TRBD1 agrees at 12 bases. CDR1 is SGHRS, CDR2 YFSETQ, per germline. V lost 4 bases, J lost 4 bases, and 4 bases stayed unmatched. The CDR3 covers 15 residues.

CDR3 amino acids: CASSSPTAQGTDTQYF. The CDR3 region has the DNA TGTGCCAGCAGCTCCCCGACAGCCCAAGGCACAGATACGCAGTATTTT. V is TRBV11-2 and J is TRBJ2-3, with D perhaps matching TRBD1 (5 bases). Trimming left V 4 bases short and J 1 base short, with 15 bases between. This CDR3 region has 16 residues. Germline CDR1 is SGHAT and CDR2 is FQNNGV.

V usage is TRBV5-1 and J usage is TRBJ1-1; 7 bases line up with TRBD1. The CDR3 consists of 13 residues. V shed 2 bases, J shed 5 bases, and the junction held 3 bases outside the gene matches. Per the germline V gene, CDR1 is SGHRS and CDR2 is YFSETQ. The CDR3, as DNA: TGCGCCAGCAGCTTAGGGGGCATGACTGAAGCTTTCTTT. Its translation: CASSLGGMTEAFF.

The chain carries TRBV4-1 and TRBJ2-2; 7 bases fit TRBD2. Germline CDR1 is MGHRA and CDR2 is YSYEKL. The CDR3 is 19 residues long. The trim removed 1 base at V and 1 base at J, leaving 12 bases unmatched. Here the CDR3 reads CASSQGAGRAVVNTGELFF. The CDR3 nucleotides are TGCGCCAGCAGCCAAGGGGCTGGGAGGGCCGTGGTGAACACCGGGGAGCTGTTTTTT.

V gene TRBV6-5 combines with J gene TRBJ2-7, with 8 positions matching TRBD2. Germline-derived CDR1 and CDR2 are MNHEY and SVGAGI. CDR3 size: 13 residues. V was clipped by 2 bases and J by 4 bases; unmatched bases: 1. The CDR3, as DNA: TGTGCCAGCAGTTACGGGACTAGATACGAGCAGTACTTC. Translation: CASSYGTRYEQYF.

Points on this clone: The junction does not match germline at one end; this may be a read error. This chain connects TRBV10-3 to TRBJ2-4; D gene uncertain. This CDR3 spans 13 amino acids. Germline CDR1 is ENHRY and CDR2 is SYGVKD. The CDR3 DNA follows: TGTGCCTCCGCCGGTAGGTTGGAAAACAGTCAGTACTTC. Amino acids: CASAGRLENSQYF.

The chain links TRBV6-5 to TRBJ2-2, with 9 bases fitting TRBD1. V shed 6 bases and J 5 bases; nucleotides not matched to a gene: 7. The CDR3 sequence is 15 residues long. Germline V gives CDR1 MNHEY, CDR2 SVGAGI. CDR3 DNA sequence: TGTGCCAGCAGCCCGGACAGGGGCTGGACCGGGGAGCTGTTTTTT. Translating gives CASSPDRGWTGELFF.

J is TRBJ1-4 and V is TRBV2, with 10 bases fitting TRBD1. Germline V gene data show CDR1 as SNHLY and CDR2 as FYNNEI. The CDR3 runs 15 residues. The V and J ends lost 8 bases and 3 bases, in that order; junction bases with no gene match: 6. CDR3: CASRATGGPNEKLFF. CDR3 in DNA: TGTGCCAGCCGCGCGACAGGGGGCCCTAATGAAAAACTGTTTTTT.

The chain carries TRBV2 and TRBJ2-2; D possibly corresponds to TRBD2 (6 bases). In germline, CDR1 is SNHLY, CDR2 FYNNEI. Trimming took 4 bases from V and 4 from J, leaving 16 bases between them. This CDR3 is built from 16 residues. The CDR3 loop reads CASSVLGGAPTGELFF. CDR3 nucleotides: TGTGCCAGCAGTGTCTTGGGCGGGGCCCCCACCGGGGAGCTGTTTTTT.

The V call is TRBV28, the J call TRBJ2-7; D may be TRBD1 (6 bases). The CDR3 runs to 18 residues. Germline V gene sequence: CDR1 MDHEN, CDR2 SYDVKM. Trimming shortened V by 6 bases and J by 3 bases, and 27 bases separated the two germline ends. The CDR3 sequence is CASRRQGSTYGDRYEQYF. The CDR3 DNA reads as TGTGCCAGCAGACGGCAGGGGTCGACCTATGGGGATCGCTACGAGCAGTACTTC. Full variable domain (outside the CDR3, taken from reference TRBV28 and TRBJ2-7): DVKVTQSSRYLVKRTGEKVFLECVQDMDHENMFWYRQDPGLGLRLIYFSYDVKMKEKGDIPEGYSVSREKKERFSLILESASTNQTSMYLCASRRQGSTYGDRYEQYFGPGTRLTVT.

The gene calls are TRBV13 and TRBJ2-3, with 9 bases matching TRBD2. The CDR3 sequence is 17 residues long. The trim removed 5 bases at V and 6 bases at J, leaving 15 bases unmatched. Germline lookup yields CDR1 PRHDT and CDR2 FYEKMQ (reference sequence). The CDR3 protein is CASSLRGSGSPGDTQYF. The CDR3 nucleotides are TGTGCCAGCAGCCTTCGGGGTAGCGGGAGTCCTGGGGATACGCAGTATTTT.

This clone appeared once. The chain's CDR3 is CASSLGGWGGGAREQFF. CDR3 in DNA: TGTGCCAGCAGCTTAGGAGGTTGGGGCGGGGGGGCGCGGGAGCAGTTCTTC. The chain employs TRBV7-2 and TRBJ2-1; TRBD2 agrees at 9 bases. Unmatched junction bases numbered 14, after V lost 1 base and J lost 10 bases. From germline, CDR1 is SGHTA and CDR2 FQGNSA. The CDR3 consists of 17 residues.

This clone appeared once. The chain combines TRBV5-4 with TRBJ2-6; TRBD2 matches 7 bases. Germline CDR1 reads SGHNT; CDR2 reads YYREEE (reference sequence). The CDR3 is 15 residues long. The V gene end was trimmed by 5 bases and the J gene end by 2 bases; junction bases not matched to a gene: 4. The CDR3 protein is CASSRGVTGANVLTF. The CDR3 coding sequence is TGTGCCAGCAGTCGGGGGGTGACTGGGGCCAACGTCCTGACTTTC.

This sequence joins TRBV11-2 and TRBJ2-7; tentatively, D is TRBD1 (6 bases). V was clipped by 0 bases and J by 2 bases, with 14 bases between them. CDR1 SGHAT and CDR2 FQNNGV come from the germline V gene. This CDR3 is 16 amino acids long. This CDR3 reads CASSLEGHKGAYEQYF. In DNA, the CDR3 is TGTGCCAGCAGCTTAGAGGGACACAAAGGGGCCTACGAGCAGTACTTC.

This chain joins TRBV9 and TRBJ2-3; D remains ambiguous. V was shortened by 0 bases and J by 5 bases, with 7 bases between the two germline ends. CDR1 is SGDLS and CDR2 is YYNGEE in the germline V gene. The CDR3 is 13 residues long. CDR3 loop: CASSVVEKDTQYF. CDR3 coding DNA: TGTGCCAGCAGCGTAGTGGAGAAAGATACGCAGTATTTT.

The V and J genes are TRBV9 and TRBJ2-1; 10 nucleotides line up with TRBD2. The CDR3 loop spans 14 amino acids. CDR1 and CDR2 from the germline V gene are SGDLS and YYNGEE. V gave up 7 bases and J gave up 8 bases; unmatched junction bases: 9. DNA of the CDR3: TGTGCCAGCGCAAGCGGGAGGGCCGCGGATGAGCAGTTCTTC. As protein: CASASGRAADEQFF.

The V gene is TRBV18, the J gene TRBJ2-7; 9 bases are shared with TRBD2. V gave up 3 bases and J gave up 1 base; unmatched junction bases: 1. Germline V gene lookup returns CDR1 KGHSH and CDR2 LQKENI. The CDR3 runs to 14 residues. CDR3 residues: CASSPTSGSYEQYF. The CDR3 nucleotides are TGTGCCAGCTCACCGACTAGCGGTTCCTACGAGCAGTACTTC.

The chain joins TRBV4-1 to TRBJ2-7; 10 bases are a match to TRBD1. Losses at the gene ends were 4 bases for V and 3 bases for J; bases not matched to a gene: 9. The CDR3 totals 16 residues. CDR1 is MGHRA and CDR2 is YSYEKL in the germline V gene. The CDR3 DNA follows: TGCGCCAGCAGCCGCCTCTGGACAGGGGGGTTCTACGAGCAGTACTTC. It yields the protein CASSRLWTGGFYEQYF.